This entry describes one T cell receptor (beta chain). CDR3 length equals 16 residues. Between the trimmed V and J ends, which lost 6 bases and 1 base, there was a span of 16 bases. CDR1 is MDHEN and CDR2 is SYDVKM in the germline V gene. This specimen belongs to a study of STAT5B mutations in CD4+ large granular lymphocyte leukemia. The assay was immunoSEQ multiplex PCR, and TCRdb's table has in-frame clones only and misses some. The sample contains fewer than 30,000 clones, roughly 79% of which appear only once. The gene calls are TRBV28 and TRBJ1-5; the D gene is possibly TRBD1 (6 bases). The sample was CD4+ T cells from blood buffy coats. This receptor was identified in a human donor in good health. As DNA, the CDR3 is TGTGCCAGCAGCTTCACCGCAGGGGCAAGCAATCAGCCCCAGCATTTT. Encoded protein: CASSFTAGASNQPQHF.